This T cell receptor (beta chain) was profiled in a study of blood T cell repertoires in COVID-19. Study-level information: The United States, Italy and Spain were the sources of the acute and convalescent COVID-19 samples. From T cells, B-cell-depleted T cells, or PBMCs came the material, which was cDNA or gDNA.

Per the original methods: Amplification from reference gene primers served as the basis for estimated nucleated cell counts. Some clones are missing from TCRdb's copy, which holds only in-frame ones; the method was immunoSEQ multiplex PCR. The DNA was the basis for D and trimming; V, J and clone size are from that table. The top ten clones hold under 30% of a sample with roughly 230,000 clones, approximately 88% of them seen once. V lost 2 bases and J 2 bases, leaving 12 bases between the germline ends. The CDR3 is 15 residues long. CDR1 LNHDA and CDR2 SQIVND come from the germline V gene (reference sequence).

Sequenced material: peripheral blood. The J gene is TRBJ1-2, the V gene TRBV19; D is unclear. The TCR originated in a man aged 35 to 55 with acute or convalescent COVID-19. The CDR3 nucleotides read TGTGCCAGTAGTATAAGGCAAGCGCTGAACTATGGCTACACCTTC. Amino acid sequence: CASSIRQALNYGYTF.